This T cell receptor beta chain was recorded in a study of T cell responses to AZD1222 COVID-19 vaccine. Trimming stripped 4 bases from V and 5 bases from J, with 21 bases between. This CDR3 spans 16 amino acids. Germline V gene lookup returns CDR1 LGHNA and CDR2 YNFKEQ. The protocol was immunoSEQ multiplex PCR, while the TCRdb copy is restricted to in-frame clones and leaves out a portion. The top ten clones hold roughly 3% of a sample with about 140,000 clones, around 88% of them seen once. Worth noting for this clone: Its specificity is unknown.

The study, taken as a whole, reports: White British donors predominated, females outnumbered males, and clonal diversity was possibly underestimated. Spike-wide coverage was observed for vaccine-associated CD4 TCRs, with dominant responses at 160-218 and 743-854.

The chain has TRBV4-2 and TRBJ2-7; D is unresolved. The specimen was peripheral blood, collected on day 0 of AZD1222 vaccination. This sequence originates from an adult in good health. CDR3 sequence reads: CASSRQSGNNLNEQYF. The CDR3 bases are TGTGCCAGCAGCCGGCAGAGTGGGAACAACCTTAACGAGCAGTACTTC.